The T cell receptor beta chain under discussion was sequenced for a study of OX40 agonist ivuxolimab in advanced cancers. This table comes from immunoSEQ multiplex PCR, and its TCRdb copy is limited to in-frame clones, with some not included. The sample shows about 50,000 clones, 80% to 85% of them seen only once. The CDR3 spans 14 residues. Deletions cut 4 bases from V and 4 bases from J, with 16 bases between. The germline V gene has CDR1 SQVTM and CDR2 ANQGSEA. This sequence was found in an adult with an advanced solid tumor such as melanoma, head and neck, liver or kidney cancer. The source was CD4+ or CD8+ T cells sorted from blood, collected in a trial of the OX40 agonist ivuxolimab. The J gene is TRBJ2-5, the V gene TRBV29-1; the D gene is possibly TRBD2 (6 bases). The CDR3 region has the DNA TGCAGCGTTGGTGGCAGGGCGCGGGGAGAGACCCAGTACTTC. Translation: CSVGGRARGETQYF.